The 16 T cell receptor beta chains in this list originate from one sample, sequenced in a study of response to subunit inactivated influenza vaccine. TCRdb itself ran the RT-PCR reads through MiXCR, one entry per CDR3 protein. The sample has about 700,000 distinct CDR3 sequences; about 15% are singletons. Specimen: PBMCs from blood, collected less than 15 days before vaccination. The source of these receptors is a man aged 45-65 years who received an inactivated influenza vaccine.

In this sample, this clonotype turned up many times. The chain joins TRBV24-1 to TRBJ2-7; 7 nucleotides line up with TRBD2. This CDR3 region has 13 residues. CDR1 is KGHDR and CDR2 is SFDVKD in the germline V gene. The trim removed 4 bases at V and 4 bases at J, leaving 3 bases unmatched. The CDR3 DNA is TGTGCCACCAGTGACACCGGGGGGTACGAGCAGTACTTC. Translated, it gives CATSDTGGYEQYF.

V and J are TRBV27 and TRBJ2-6; 7 bases are a match to TRBD2. Trimming removed 3 bases from V and 3 bases from J; junction bases left unmatched: 11. The CDR3 covers 18 residues. CDR1 and CDR2 from the germline V gene are MNHEY and SMNVEV (reference sequence). The CDR3 loop reads CASSLTPSGRLGANVLTF. In DNA form, the CDR3 reads TGTGCCAGCAGTTTGACGCCTAGCGGTCGACTTGGGGCCAACGTCCTGACTTTC.

The genes are TRBV12-3 or TRBV12-4 and TRBJ1-1; no clear D. V was shortened by 6 bases and J by 5 bases, with 16 bases between the two germline ends. CDR3 length: 14 amino acids. CDR3 loop: CASRPGITGTEAFF. In nucleotides, the CDR3 is TGTGCCAGCAGACCGGGCATCACTGGGACTGAAGCTTTCTTT.

This clonotype occurred a few times. This chain uses TRBV7-9 with TRBJ2-1; possible D gene TRBD1, 6 bases. The CDR3 has 11 residues. Germline values: CDR1 SEHNR, CDR2 FQNEAQ (reference sequence). Trimming pared 4 bases from V and 14 bases from J, leaving 12 bases between. The CDR3 spells CASSSPAGEFF. Here the CDR3 DNA reads TGTGCCAGCAGCTCCCCTGCAGGGGAGTTCTTC.

Only one count was recorded for this clonotype. The genes are TRBV4-3 and TRBJ2-3; D gene unclear. This CDR3 contains 15 residues. CDR1 is LGHNA, CDR2 YSLEER, per germline. V was cut by 0 bases and J by 3 bases, with 10 bases left in between. CDR3 DNA sequence: TGCGCCAGCAGCCAAGATCCCAGATTTACAGATACGCAGTATTTT. It translates to CASSQDPRFTDTQYF.

This clonotype appeared once. The chain combines TRBV11-2 with TRBJ2-2; the D gene could be TRBD1 or TRBD2 (5 bases each). There are 15 residues in the CDR3. The V end lost 4 bases, the J end lost 4 bases, and 13 bases lay between the germline ends. Germline V lookup: CDR1 SGHAT, CDR2 FQNNGV. CDR3 DNA sequence: TGTGCCAGCAGCTCCTGGGACGCTTTCACCGGGGAGCTGTTTTTT. Translation gives CASSSWDAFTGELFF. Supplemented by reference TRBV11-2 and TRBJ2-2, the full variable domain reads EAGVAQSPRYKIIEKRQSVAFWCNPISGHATLYWYQQILGQGPKLLIQFQNNGVVDDSQLPKDRFSAERLKGVDSTLKIQPAKLEDSAVYLCASSSWDAFTGELFFGEGSRLTVL.

The chain is built from TRBV2 and TRBJ2-1; the D call may be TRBD1 or TRBD2 (5 bases each). This CDR3 comprises 17 residues. Germline V lookup: CDR1 SNHLY, CDR2 FYNNEI. V lost 3 bases and J 6 bases, leaving 21 bases between the germline ends. The CDR3 loop reads CASSDSIRDPRGNEQFF. CDR3 DNA: TGTGCCAGCAGTGATAGCATTCGGGACCCCCGGGGCAATGAGCAGTTCTTC.

A remark on this clonotype: A read error may explain this, as a much larger clone is one base away. V is TRBV14 and J is TRBJ2-1; TRBD2 matches at 10 bases. Unmatched junction bases numbered 9, after V lost 0 bases and J lost 1 base. Germline values: CDR1 SGHDN, CDR2 FVKESK. The CDR3 is 19 residues long. The CDR3 DNA sequence: TGTGCCAGCAGCCAAGATCCCGCTAGCGGGGGCGCTTCCTACAATGAGCAGTTCTTC. Translating gives CASSQDPASGGASYNEQFF.

This clonotype showed up just a few times. The V and J genes are TRBV4-2 and TRBJ2-3; 8 positions match TRBD2. V lost 0 bases to trimming and J lost 2 bases; unmatched junction nucleotides: 10. Per the germline V gene, CDR1 is LGHNA and CDR2 is YNFKEQ. The CDR3 runs to 18 residues. CDR3 sequence reads: CASSQESSSGGYTDTQYF. CDR3 nucleotides: TGTGCCAGCAGCCAAGAAAGTAGCAGCGGGGGATACACAGATACGCAGTATTTT.

This clonotype was counted many times. The chain combines TRBV29-1 with TRBJ1-5; D unresolved. V lost 4 bases and J lost 3, with 13 bases in between. Germline V gene lookup returns CDR1 SQVTM and CDR2 ANQGSEA. The CDR3 covers 14 residues. The chain's CDR3 is CSVVWTDPNQPQHF. CDR3 coding DNA: TGCAGCGTTGTATGGACGGATCCCAATCAGCCCCAGCATTTT.

Ten or more counts support this clonotype. CDR3 region: CSVENRLATGRQYF. CDR3 DNA: TGCAGCGTTGAAAACAGGCTGGCGACGGGTCGGCAGTACTTC. This sequence joins TRBV29-1 and TRBJ2-7; D is perhaps TRBD1 (5 bases). With 2 bases removed from V and 9 bases from J, the gap between germline ends came to 20 bases. This CDR3 region has 14 residues. Germline CDR1 and CDR2: SQVTM and ANQGSEA.

This clonotype occurred a few times. The gene calls are TRBV5-1 and TRBJ2-1, with 15 bases fitting TRBD2. The V segment lost 4 bases and the J segment 9 bases; nucleotides outside the gene matches: 11. Looked up from germline, CDR1 is SGHRS and CDR2 is YFSETQ. The CDR3 is 17 amino acids. In nucleotides, the CDR3 is TGCGCCAGCAGCGAAGGGACTAGCGGGAGGTACCCCAGTGAGCAGTTCTTC. This gives the protein CASSEGTSGRYPSEQFF.

This clonotype was detected only a few times. The chain recombines TRBV11-2 with TRBJ2-1, with 9 nucleotides matching TRBD2. The V gene's germline CDR1 is SGHAT and CDR2 FQNNGV. The CDR3 totals 21 residues. V shed 2 bases, J shed 6 bases, and the junction held 23 bases outside the gene matches. For the CDR3, the DNA is TGTGCCAGCAGCTTATCACATCCCCACATGTGGCGGGAGGGCCGTGTCAATGAGCAGTTCTTC. Its protein product is CASSLSHPHMWREGRVNEQFF.

The rearrangement links TRBV10-3 to TRBJ2-5; TRBD1 matches 10 bases. There are 15 residues in the CDR3. V shed 6 bases and J 1 base; nucleotides not matched to a gene: 5. From germline, CDR1 is ENHRY and CDR2 SYGVKD. CDR3 in DNA: TGTGCCATCAGGAGGGACAGGGGCTCCCAAGAGACCCAGTACTTC. This sequence encodes CAIRRDRGSQETQYF.

The sample holds a few counts of this clonotype. The V and J genes are TRBV29-1 and TRBJ2-7, with TRBD1 as a possible D gene (6 bases). V was clipped by 6 bases and J by 5 bases, with 11 bases between them. CDR1 is SQVTM, CDR2 ANQGSEA, per germline. This CDR3 region has 11 residues. The CDR3 sequence: CSVNQGNEQYF. The CDR3, as DNA: TGCAGCGTAAATCAGGGGAACGAGCAGTACTTC.

This clonotype was counted between two and nine times. This chain uses TRBV18 with TRBJ2-5; D is uncertain. This CDR3 has 14 amino acids. The V gene's germline CDR1 is KGHSH and CDR2 LQKENI. V dropped 1 base and J dropped 4 bases, with 10 bases sitting between them. CDR3: CASSPQATRETQYF. The DNA for the CDR3 is TGTGCCAGCTCACCACAAGCGACAAGAGAGACCCAGTACTTC. The full variable domain, its missing parts supplied by reference TRBV18 and TRBJ2-5, is NAGVMQNPRHLVRRRGQEARLRCSPMKGHSHVYWYRQLPEEGLKFMVYLQKENIIDESGMPKERFSAEFPKEGPSILRIQQVVRGDSAAYFCASSPQATRETQYFGPGTRLLVL.